Presented here are 20 T cell receptor beta chains from one specimen sequenced in a study of T cell responses to AZD1222 COVID-19 vaccine. TCRdb's table, derived via immunoSEQ multiplex PCR, lists solely in-frame clones and lacks some. The sample consists of 75,000 to 100,000 clones, around 90% of them appearing once. The sequenced sample was peripheral blood, obtained on day 0 of AZD1222 vaccination. The receptors were gathered from an adult in good health.

This clone was observed once. The V call is TRBV3-1 (or the pseudogene TRBV3-2), the J call TRBJ1-5; D gene uncertain. The CDR3 extends over 16 amino acids. Looked up from germline, CDR1 is LGHDT and CDR2 is YNNKEL (reference sequence). Trimming cost V 4 bases and J 0 bases, with 13 bases left between them. CDR3 sequence: CASSRGSPYSNQPQHF. Here the CDR3 DNA reads TGTGCCAGCAGCCGAGGCTCTCCATATAGCAATCAGCCCCAGCATTTT.

The chain uses TRBV27 and TRBJ1-1, with D perhaps matching TRBD1 (6 bases). Per the germline V gene, CDR1 is MNHEY and CDR2 is SMNVEV (reference sequence). Trimming took 5 bases from V and 3 from J, leaving 10 bases between them. The CDR3 contains 13 residues. The chain's CDR3 is CASSTTGYTEAFF. The CDR3 DNA is TGTGCCAGCAGTACAACAGGGTACACTGAAGCTTTCTTT.

The rearrangement uses TRBV6-1 and TRBJ2-7, with D perhaps being TRBD1 or TRBD2 (5 bases each). Germline V gene data show CDR1 as MNHNS and CDR2 as SASEGT. The ends were cut back, 3 bases at V and 6 bases at J, with 15 bases in the middle. The CDR3 length is 14 residues. Written as DNA, the CDR3 is TGTGCCAGCAGTGACCCGGGACGGGCGACCGAGCAGTACTTC. It yields the protein CASSDPGRATEQYF.

The count of this clone is one. The chain carries TRBV5-4 and TRBJ2-7; D is undetermined. The V gene's germline CDR1 is SGHNT and CDR2 YYREEE (reference sequence). The CDR3 runs to 13 residues. Deletions cut 4 bases from V and 5 bases from J, with 13 bases between. In nucleotides, the CDR3 is TGTGCCAGCAGCCGGGCCCGGATTCACGAGCAGTACTTC. This encodes CASSRARIHEQYF.

The genes are TRBV24-1 and TRBJ2-7; 10 nucleotides agree with TRBD1. This CDR3 has 14 residues. Unmatched junction bases numbered 4, after V lost 6 bases and J lost 3 bases. CDR1 KGHDR and CDR2 SFDVKD come from the germline V gene. The CDR3 protein is CATSTDRGLYEQYF. CDR3 bases: TGTGCCACCAGTACCGACAGGGGGCTCTACGAGCAGTACTTC.

The chain is built from TRBV10-3 and TRBJ1-6; the match to TRBD1 covers 10 bases. The CDR3 has 16 amino acids. Germline trimming cut 3 bases from V and 10 bases from J; bases unmatched to any gene: 9. In germline, CDR1 is ENHRY, CDR2 SYGVKD. The CDR3 DNA sequence: TGTGCCATCAGTGAACTCGCTGGGACAGGGGTCTCACCCCTCCACTTT. Encoded protein: CAISELAGTGVSPLHF.

The CDR3 bases are TGTGCCAGCAGTTTTGACAGGTGGGCATTTACTGAAGCTTTCTTT. Amino acids: CASSFDRWAFTEAFF. The chain has TRBV6-5 and TRBJ1-1; D may be TRBD1 (6 bases). The ends were cut back, 4 bases at V and 5 bases at J, with 17 bases in the middle. The CDR3 has 15 residues. The germline CDR1 and CDR2 sequences are MNHEY and SVGAGI.

The chain combines TRBV10-3 with TRBJ2-7, with 7 bases that match TRBD1. This CDR3 is 12 amino acids long. V gave up 6 bases and J gave up 3 bases; unmatched junction bases: 2. Germline-derived CDR1 and CDR2 are ENHRY and SYGVKD. The CDR3 protein is CAISRDSYEQYF. Here the CDR3 DNA reads TGTGCCATCAGCCGGGACAGCTACGAGCAGTACTTC.

The V call is TRBV10-3, the J call TRBJ2-7; 9 nucleotides match TRBD1. The CDR3 contains 15 residues. CDR1 and CDR2 (germline): ENHRY, SYGVKD. V gave up 3 bases and J gave up 1 base; unmatched junction bases: 4. CDR3 bases: TGTGCCATCAGTGATCCGGGACAGGGATCCTACGAGCAGTACTTC. Residues: CAISDPGQGSYEQYF.

This chain links TRBV7-3 with TRBJ1-1; a weak D match, TRBD1 (5 bases). Per the germline V gene, CDR1 is SGHTA and CDR2 is FQGTGA. Trimming cost V 0 bases and J 5 bases, with 7 bases left between them. The CDR3 consists of 13 residues. The CDR3, as DNA: TGTGCCAGCAGCTTAACGCAGGGAACTGAAGCTTTCTTT. Residues: CASSLTQGTEAFF.

The chain recombines TRBV5-1 with TRBJ2-1; no definite D call. CDR3 length: 15 amino acids. Germline V gene sequence: CDR1 SGHRS, CDR2 YFSETQ. Trimming took off 3 bases at V and 1 base at J, with 11 bases between the two ends. Written as DNA, the CDR3 is TGCGCCAGCAGCTCCCTTCCTGGATCCTACAATGAGCAGTTCTTC. This codes for CASSSLPGSYNEQFF.

On this clone itself: A read error may account for a junction end that differs from germline. The V and J genes are TRBV7-7 and TRBJ1-3, with D unclear. The CDR3 consists of 16 residues. CDR1 SSHAT and CDR2 FNYEAQ come from the germline V gene (reference sequence). CDR3 in DNA: TGTGCTAGCAGCCGCAACTCGGGCCACTCTGGAAACACCATATATTTT. Translated: CASSRNSGHSGNTIYF.

The chain recombines TRBV19 with TRBJ2-1, with D perhaps matching TRBD2 (5 bases). CDR3 length: 15 amino acids. Germline values: CDR1 LNHDA, CDR2 SQIVND (reference sequence). V was cut by 4 bases and J by 4 bases, with 14 bases left in between. The DNA of the CDR3 is TGTGCCAGTAGTACCCCGGGGTGGGGATACAATGAGCAGTTCTTC. It codes for CASSTPGWGYNEQFF. Variable domain in full (rest from reference TRBV19 and TRBJ2-1): DGGITQSPKYLFRKEGQNVTLSCEQNLNHDAMYWYRQDPGQGLRLIYYSQIVNDFQKGDIAEGYSVSREKKESFPLTVTSAQKNPTAFYLCASSTPGWGYNEQFFGPGTRLTVL.

The chain has TRBV27 and TRBJ1-3; TRBD1 matches at 7 bases. This CDR3 contains 15 residues. J was trimmed by 3 bases and V by 3 bases; bases with no gene match: 5. Germline V CDR1 and CDR2: MNHEY, SMNVEV (reference sequence). The CDR3 reads CASSLTTGFGNTIYF. Written as DNA, the CDR3 is TGTGCCAGCAGTTTGACGACAGGGTTTGGAAACACCATATATTTT.

V gene TRBV25-1 combines with J gene TRBJ2-7; no reliable D call. V was shortened by 3 bases and J by 3 bases, with 15 bases between the two germline ends. Looked up from germline, CDR1 is MGHDK and CDR2 is SYGVNS. The CDR3 is 15 amino acids. The CDR3 loop is CASSDVNRPFYEQYF. The CDR3 bases are TGTGCCAGCAGTGATGTTAACAGACCTTTCTACGAGCAGTACTTC.

The chain employs TRBV18 and TRBJ1-3; no clear D gene. The germline V gene encodes CDR1 KGHSH and CDR2 LQKENI. CDR3 length: 18 residues. V was clipped by 1 base and J by 0 bases, with 16 bases between them. The CDR3 region is CASSPRQPESDSGNTIYF. As DNA, the CDR3 is TGTGCCAGCTCACCACGGCAACCGGAGTCGGACTCTGGAAACACCATATATTTT.

The chain employs TRBV5-1 and TRBJ1-5; D uncertain. Germline lookup yields CDR1 SGHRS and CDR2 YFSETQ. V was shortened by 0 bases and J by 0 bases, with 7 bases between the two germline ends. The length of the CDR3 is 15 residues. CDR3 amino acids: CASSLGGYSNQPQHF. The CDR3 DNA is TGCGCCAGCAGCTTGGGAGGATATAGCAATCAGCCCCAGCATTTT.

The rearrangement uses TRBV5-1 and TRBJ1-1; no reliable D call. From germline, CDR1 is SGHRS and CDR2 YFSETQ. The ends were cut back, 4 bases at V and 0 bases at J, with 10 bases in the middle. This CDR3 region has 14 residues. The CDR3 is CASSRAGVNTEAFF. The CDR3 nucleotides read TGCGCCAGCAGCCGAGCGGGTGTGAACACTGAAGCTTTCTTT. Supplemented by reference TRBV5-1 and TRBJ1-1, the full variable domain reads KAGVTQTPRYLIKTRGQQVTLSCSPISGHRSVSWYQQTPGQGLQFLFEYFSETQRNKGNFPGRFSGRQFSNSRSEMNVSTLELGDSALYLCASSRAGVNTEAFFGQGTRLTVV.

The chain links TRBV19 to TRBJ2-2, with D hard to call. This CDR3 contains 14 residues. Trimming took 2 bases from V and 3 from J, leaving 7 bases between them. Germline values: CDR1 LNHDA, CDR2 SQIVND (reference sequence). The CDR3 DNA reads as TGTGCCAGTAGTATACATGCGGACACCGGGGAGCTGTTTTTT. Translation: CASSIHADTGELFF.

The chain is built from TRBV7-2 and TRBJ1-5, with D unresolved. CDR3 length: 14 residues. V was shortened by 0 bases and J by 2 bases, with 5 bases between the two germline ends. Per the germline V gene, CDR1 is SGHTA and CDR2 is FQGNSA. CDR3 in DNA: TGTGCCAGCAGCTTAGCCACCCGCAATCAGCCCCAGCATTTT. This translates into CASSLATRNQPQHF.